The 21 T cell receptor beta chains presented below share a single source sample, sequenced in a study of OX40 agonist ivuxolimab in advanced cancers. Profiling relied on immunoSEQ multiplex PCR, and the TCRdb table lists in-frame clones only, not all of them. This sample has about 49,000 clones, with 85% found just once. The specimen comprised CD4+ or CD8+ T cells sorted from blood, sampled in a trial of the OX40 agonist ivuxolimab. These receptors came from an adult with an advanced solid tumor such as melanoma, head and neck, liver or kidney cancer.

The V call is TRBV7-6, the J call TRBJ1-2; no firm D call. V dropped 1 base and J dropped 8 bases, with 17 bases sitting between them. The CDR3 extends over 15 amino acids. Per germline, CDR1 SGHVS and CDR2 FNYEAQ. CDR3 nucleotides: TGTGCCAGCAGCTTAGAGGAGACGGGCGGCGTCGGCTACACCTTC. Translation: CASSLEETGGVGYTF.

J is TRBJ2-5 and V is TRBV6-1; D tentatively reads TRBD1 or TRBD2 (6 bases each). V was shortened by 4 bases and J by 4 bases, with 22 bases between the two germline ends. In germline, CDR1 is MNHNS, CDR2 SASEGT. This CDR3 region has 17 residues. CDR3 protein: CASSAVWGATRGETQYF. CDR3 DNA: TGTGCCAGCAGTGCGGTTTGGGGGGCGACGCGTGGAGAGACCCAGTACTTC.

The rearrangement uses TRBV5-8 and TRBJ2-7; the D is unclear. V lost 3 bases to trimming and J lost 2 bases, with 18 bases between them. The CDR3 extends over 16 amino acids. Germline loops: CDR1 SGHTS, CDR2 YDEGEE. CDR3 sequence reads: CASSSSNVAHTYEQYV. CDR3 bases: TGTGCCAGCAGCTCCTCAAACGTTGCTCACACCTACGAGCAGTACGTC.

This clone is a singleton in its sample. The chain employs TRBV29-1 and TRBJ2-7; D gene unclear. The CDR3 extends over 14 amino acids. The germline gives CDR1 SQVTM, CDR2 ANQGSEA. V lost 2 bases, J lost 2 bases, and 13 bases lay in between. The CDR3 reads CSVEPTAAAYEQYF. DNA for the CDR3: TGCAGCGTTGAACCTACGGCGGCTGCCTACGAGCAGTACTTC.

The chain combines TRBV4-1 with TRBJ1-1, with 7 bases aligning to TRBD1. This CDR3 is built from 12 residues. The V and J ends lost 1 base and 10 bases, in that order; junction bases with no gene match: 3. Germline CDR1 reads MGHRA; CDR2 reads YSYEKL. DNA for the CDR3: TGCGCCAGCAGCCAAGGGGCAGGGGGAGCTTTCTTT. It specifies CASSQGAGGAFF.

The rearrangement links TRBV7-6 to TRBJ2-5; TRBD1 aligns across 8 bases. J lost 1 base, V lost 11 bases, and 3 bases had no gene match. CDR1 is SGHVS, CDR2 FNYEAQ, per germline. The CDR3 runs to 12 residues. The CDR3 DNA sequence: TGTGCCGTCAGGGGGCTCCAAGAGACCCAGTACTTC. Amino acids: CAVRGLQETQYF.

The chain combines TRBV21-1 with TRBJ2-6; the table's D call TRBD2 went unverified against the DNA. TRBV21-1 is assigned pseudogene status. This CDR3 is built from 16 residues. This chain's CDR3 is CASSPRTGSGANVLTF. The CDR3 DNA is TGTGCCAGCAGCCCCCGGACTGGGTCTGGGGCCAACGTCCTGACTTTC.

J is TRBJ1-3 and V is TRBV28; maybe TRBD1 (5 bases). This CDR3 is 14 amino acids long. The V end lost 4 bases, the J end lost 1 base, and 8 bases lay between the germline ends. CDR1 is MDHEN, CDR2 SYDVKM, per germline. CDR3 protein: CASSSDSSGNTIYF. The CDR3 DNA reads TGTGCCAGCAGTTCTGACAGTTCTGGAAACACCATATATTTT.

The chain uses TRBV28 and TRBJ2-7; TRBD1 aligns across 8 bases. Germline trimming cut 2 bases from V and 0 bases from J; bases unmatched to any gene: 6. CDR3 length: 16 residues. Germline-derived CDR1 and CDR2 are MDHEN and SYDVKM. For the CDR3, the DNA is TGTGCCAGCAGTTTAAAGACAGGGGTGAGCTCCTACGAGCAGTACGTC. The encoded protein is CASSLKTGVSSYEQYV.

The V and J genes are TRBV9 and TRBJ2-3; 8 positions agree with TRBD2. V shed 3 bases and J 2 bases; nucleotides not matched to a gene: 11. The CDR3 contains 17 residues. Germline V gene sequence: CDR1 SGDLS, CDR2 YYNGEE. The CDR3 region has the DNA TGTGCCAGCAGCGCCCCGGAAGGGCGGGGGGTCACAGATACGCAGTATTTT. Translating gives CASSAPEGRGVTDTQYF.

The V and J genes are TRBV4-3 and TRBJ2-5; TRBD2 matches 7 bases. This CDR3 region has 16 residues. Trimming cost V 3 bases and J 3 bases; bases outside gene matches: 10. Germline-derived CDR1 and CDR2 are LGHNA and YSLEER. CDR3 sequence reads: CASSHGGGYLEETQYF. The CDR3 coding sequence is TGCGCCAGCAGCCATGGGGGGGGGTATTTGGAAGAGACCCAGTACTTC.

This clone was detected a few times. The chain employs TRBV28 and TRBJ2-1; D is undetermined. This CDR3 region has 11 residues. V lost 8 bases to trimming and J lost 7 bases, with 9 bases between them. Germline lookup yields CDR1 MDHEN and CDR2 SYDVKM. The CDR3 coding sequence is TGTGCCAGCTCCCACGGGAATGAGCAGTTCTTC. Translated: CASSHGNEQFF.

The chain couples TRBV11-2 to TRBJ2-2; no definite D call. The V end was cut by 3 bases, the J end by 7 bases, with 3 bases between. The CDR3 is made up of 11 amino acids. CDR1 and CDR2 from the germline V gene are SGHAT and FQNNGV. This chain's CDR3 is CASSLVGELFF. CDR3 sequence (DNA): TGTGCCAGCAGCTTGGTCGGGGAGCTGTTTTTT.

This clone occurred once. This sample also contains other DNA sequences that code for the same CDR3. The chain carries TRBV29-1 and TRBJ2-5; D is unclear. The CDR3 spans 12 residues. V was clipped by 2 bases and J by 5 bases, with 9 bases between them. CDR1 SQVTM and CDR2 ANQGSEA come from the germline V gene. CDR3: CSVERPGETQYF. DNA of the CDR3: TGCAGCGTTGAACGCCCCGGGGAGACCCAGTACTTC.

The chain employs TRBV7-8 and TRBJ2-1, with D perhaps TRBD2 (6 bases). Trimming took 4 bases from V and 6 from J, leaving 22 bases between them. The CDR3 is made up of 17 amino acids. Germline V gene data show CDR1 as SGHVS and CDR2 as FQNEAQ. The CDR3 DNA reads TGTGCCAGCAGCTCGCGCGGGACGGGGATCGTCGGCAATGAGCAGTTCTTC. It specifies CASSSRGTGIVGNEQFF.

V and J are TRBV5-1 and TRBJ2-6, with D possibly matching TRBD1 (5 bases). CDR3 size: 18 residues. The germline V gene encodes CDR1 SGHRS and CDR2 YFSETQ. V lost 5 bases and J 0 bases, leaving 18 bases between the germline ends. CDR3 sequence (DNA): TGCGCCAGCAGGTTAAGACAATTTCAGGGCTCTGGGGCCAACGTCCTGACTTTC. Residues: CASRLRQFQGSGANVLTF.

The V and J genes are TRBV4-2 and TRBJ1-2; D not certain. The V gene's germline CDR1 is LGHNA and CDR2 YNFKEQ. Trimming removed 1 base from V and 7 bases from J, with 10 bases in between. The CDR3 consists of 13 residues. DNA for the CDR3: TGTGCCAGCAGCCAAGTTACGCCGGCTGGCTACACCTTC. Protein product: CASSQVTPAGYTF.

This clone was found once. The chain is built from TRBV6-5 and TRBJ2-2; D is uncertain. Looked up from germline, CDR1 is MNHEY and CDR2 is SVGAGI. There are 13 residues in the CDR3. The V and J ends lost 2 bases and 3 bases respectively, with 4 bases between them. The CDR3 sequence: CASSYLHTGELFF. DNA of the CDR3: TGTGCCAGCAGTTACCTGCACACCGGGGAGCTGTTTTTT.

V gene TRBV15 combines with J gene TRBJ1-5; the D gene is possibly TRBD1 (6 bases). The CDR3 loop spans 16 amino acids. The V end was cut by 4 bases, the J end by 0 bases, with 13 bases between. Germline V gene sequence: CDR1 LNHNV, CDR2 YYDKDF (reference sequence). CDR3 sequence reads: CATSTRQAYSNQPQHF. The CDR3, as DNA: TGTGCCACCAGCACCCGACAGGCTTATAGCAATCAGCCCCAGCATTTT.

Concerning this clone itself: Other DNA sequences in the same sample also yield this CDR3. The V call is TRBV19, the J call TRBJ2-1; 9 bases agree with TRBD2. From germline, CDR1 is LNHDA and CDR2 SQIVND (reference sequence). J was trimmed by 4 bases and V by 3 bases; bases with no gene match: 4. CDR3 length: 15 residues. CDR3 sequence reads: CASSISGGAYNEQFF. CDR3 sequence (DNA): TGTGCCAGTAGTATTAGCGGGGGAGCTTACAATGAGCAGTTCTTC. Full variable domain (rest looked up from reference TRBV19 and TRBJ2-1): DGGITQSPKYLFRKEGQNVTLSCEQNLNHDAMYWYRQDPGQGLRLIYYSQIVNDFQKGDIAEGYSVSREKKESFPLTVTSAQKNPTAFYLCASSISGGAYNEQFFGPGTRLTVL.

The genes are TRBV4-1 and TRBJ2-7, with D possibly being TRBD1 or TRBD2 (5 bases each). V was trimmed by 0 bases and J by 3 bases, leaving 9 bases between them. The germline gives CDR1 MGHRA, CDR2 YSYEKL. The CDR3 extends over 14 amino acids. CDR3 amino acids: CASSQEERGYEQYV. In nucleotides, the CDR3 is TGCGCCAGCAGCCAAGAGGAGAGGGGCTACGAGCAGTACGTC.